One and the same sample provided the 16 T cell receptor beta chains below, sequenced in a study of blood T cell repertoires in COVID-19. Sequencing was performed with immunoSEQ multiplex PCR; in TCRdb, only in-frame clones are kept and a portion is missing. The data show around 70,000 clones, with over 75% seen just once and 29% held by the top ten. Material for sequencing was peripheral blood. The source of these receptors is a woman older than 75 with active or convalescent COVID-19.

This clone was picked up one time. The gene calls are TRBV18 and TRBJ1-5, with D hard to call. CDR3 length: 15 amino acids. The V gene's germline CDR1 is KGHSH and CDR2 LQKENI. V gave up 3 bases and J gave up 3 bases, with 12 bases separating them. The CDR3 DNA sequence: TGTGCCAGCTCACCGGGTTGGGAGTCCAATCAGCCCCAGCATTTT. This encodes CASSPGWESNQPQHF.

This rearrangement joins TRBV24-1 to TRBJ2-3; D is unresolved. The CDR3 consists of 11 residues. Deletions cut 9 bases from V and 5 bases from J, with 8 bases between. Germline loops: CDR1 KGHDR, CDR2 SFDVKD. The DNA of the CDR3 is TGTGCCACCGGTGTAGAAGATACGCAGTATTTT. Encoded protein: CATGVEDTQYF.

The chain recombines TRBV5-4 with TRBJ2-3; D may be TRBD2 (5 bases). The CDR3 has 16 residues. Trimming removed 4 bases at V and 0 bases at J, with 15 bases between. In germline, CDR1 is SGHNT, CDR2 YYREEE (reference sequence). CDR3 nucleotide sequence: TGTGCCAGCAGCCGGAGCGGTGCCTCTAGCACAGATACGCAGTATTTT. Its translation is CASSRSGASSTDTQYF.

This rearrangement joins TRBV9 to TRBJ1-2; 12 bases agree with TRBD1. Germline V gene data show CDR1 as SGDLS and CDR2 as YYNGEE. With 4 bases clipped from V and 4 bases from J, the junction kept 14 bases outside the gene matches. The CDR3 is 18 amino acids. The CDR3 sequence: CASSTSTGTGGGLYGYTF. The CDR3, as DNA: TGTGCCAGCAGCACCTCGACCGGGACAGGGGGCGGCCTCTATGGCTACACCTTC.

The chain carries TRBV5-1 and TRBJ2-5; 9 bases line up with TRBD1. With 4 bases clipped from V and 1 base from J, the junction kept 5 bases outside the gene matches. The V gene's germline CDR1 is SGHRS and CDR2 YFSETQ. The CDR3 spans 15 residues. The CDR3 loop reads CASSARTGVQETQYF. The CDR3 bases are TGCGCCAGCAGCGCCCGGACAGGGGTCCAAGAGACCCAGTACTTC.

CDR3 DNA sequence: TGTGCCACCTTAGGCCCGGGACTCAACACTGAAGCTTTCTTT. It is translated as CATLGPGLNTEAFF. This chain links TRBV6-6 with TRBJ1-1; D is possibly TRBD1 (5 bases). The length of the CDR3 is 14 residues. Trimming stripped 10 bases from V and 2 bases from J, with 17 bases between. Germline CDR1 reads MNHNY; CDR2 reads SVGAGI (reference sequence).

The chain has TRBV5-1 and TRBJ1-1, with 8 bases lining up with TRBD1. Germline lookup yields CDR1 SGHRS and CDR2 YFSETQ. The CDR3 loop spans 13 amino acids. The ends lost 4 bases at V and 10 bases at J; junction bases unmatched: 9. The CDR3 spells CASSADRDVTAFF. DNA of the CDR3: TGCGCCAGCAGCGCGGACAGGGATGTTACAGCTTTCTTT.

V usage is TRBV5-4 and J usage is TRBJ2-3, with D possibly being TRBD1 (5 bases). The CDR3 has 16 amino acids. Per germline, CDR1 SGHNT and CDR2 YYREEE (reference sequence). Trimming pared 4 bases from V and 0 bases from J, leaving 15 bases between. For the CDR3, the DNA is TGTGCCAGCAGCAAACTTCAGGGTTTTAGCACAGATACGCAGTATTTT. This translates into CASSKLQGFSTDTQYF.

V is TRBV6-5 and J is TRBJ1-3; D gene ambiguous. The CDR3 covers 14 residues. The ends were cut back, 6 bases at V and 5 bases at J, with 14 bases in the middle. CDR1 and CDR2 (germline): MNHEY, SVGAGI. The CDR3, as DNA: TGTGCCAGCAGAGCTGAAACGCCTAGAAACACCATATATTTT. Amino acids: CASRAETPRNTIYF.

V gene TRBV3-1 (or the pseudogene TRBV3-2) combines with J gene TRBJ2-5, with a weak D call TRBD1 (5 bases). The CDR3 sequence is 15 residues long. With 4 bases removed from V and 2 bases from J, the gap between germline ends came to 14 bases. Germline CDR1 LGHDT, CDR2 YNNKEL (reference sequence). The CDR3 nucleotides read TGTGCCAGCAGCCCTACGACGTGGACACAAGAGACCCAGTACTTC. Residues: CASSPTTWTQETQYF.

The gene calls are TRBV12-5 and TRBJ2-2; 7 bases line up with TRBD1. CDR3 length equals 16 residues. Germline V gene sequence: CDR1 LGHNT, CDR2 FRNRAP. The junction had 5 bases not matched to a gene; V was cut back by 4 bases and J by 0 bases. DNA of the CDR3: TGTGCTAGTGGTTCTCCCGGGACAGCGAACACCGGGGAGCTGTTTTTT. Amino acid sequence: CASGSPGTANTGELFF.

This chain joins TRBV6-5 and TRBJ2-7, with 7 bases fitting TRBD1. The J segment lost 1 base and the V segment lost 5 bases, leaving 8 bases of the junction unmatched. The germline CDR1 and CDR2 sequences are MNHEY and SVGAGI. There are 15 residues in the CDR3. CDR3 sequence reads: CASSPGPDRSYEQYF. In nucleotides, the CDR3 is TGTGCCAGCAGTCCGGGCCCGGACAGGTCCTACGAGCAGTACTTC.

This chain uses TRBV9 with TRBJ1-2; 7 bases fit TRBD1. Trimming took 3 bases from V and 8 from J; bases not matched to a gene: 13. The CDR3 spans 15 residues. CDR1 SGDLS and CDR2 YYNGEE come from the germline V gene. The CDR3 nucleotides are TGTGCCAGCAGCGAGGGGTTAAACAGGGGAGGCGGCTACACCTTC. Translation gives CASSEGLNRGGGYTF.

This clone was seen a few times. J is TRBJ1-5 and V is TRBV30, with D perhaps TRBD1 (5 bases). CDR3 length: 14 residues. Germline CDR1 reads GTSNPN; CDR2 reads SVGIG (reference sequence). V lost 0 bases to trimming and J lost 4 bases, with 10 bases between them. This CDR3 is CAWSVGGANQPQHF. CDR3 DNA sequence: TGTGCCTGGAGTGTTGGAGGGGCTAATCAGCCCCAGCATTTT. Together with reference TRBV30 and TRBJ1-5, the CDR3 gives the full variable domain: SQTIHQWPATLVQPVGSPLSLECTVEGTSNPNLYWYRQAAGRGLQLLFYSVGIGQISSEVPQNLSASRPQDRQFILSSKKLLLSDSGFYLCAWSVGGANQPQHFGDGTRLSIL.

The chain combines TRBV19 with TRBJ2-5; 9 bases map to TRBD2. This CDR3 is built from 16 residues. The J segment lost 4 bases and the V segment lost 3 bases, leaving 9 bases of the junction unmatched. Germline-derived CDR1 and CDR2 are LNHDA and SQIVND (reference sequence). The CDR3 here is CASSIGGGALGETQYF. The CDR3 DNA sequence: TGTGCCAGTAGTATTGGCGGGGGGGCTCTAGGAGAGACCCAGTACTTC.

This clone was detected once. The V and J genes are TRBV28 and TRBJ1-1; 7 positions match TRBD1. The length of the CDR3 is 11 residues. Germline V gene lookup returns CDR1 MDHEN and CDR2 SYDVKM. V dropped 7 bases and J dropped 9; count of bases not matched to a gene: 5. CDR3 DNA sequence: TGTGCCAGCACGACAGGGAGGAAAGCTTTCTTT. It encodes CASTTGRKAFF.